The TCR beta chain described here comes from a study of OX40 agonist ivuxolimab in advanced cancers. Study as a whole: The drug used for patients, ivuxolimab, was an agonistic anti-OX40 (CD134) antibody.

Generated by immunoSEQ multiplex PCR, the TCRdb table keeps only in-frame clones and is missing some. The table lists tens of thousands of clones, more than 85% of them singletons. Study-level points and caveats: Nonresponders, in some cases, also had low normalized T-cell clonal expansion.

A history of autoimmune disease or systemic immunosuppression excluded patients. As regards this clone: Its antigen is undetermined.

The TCR comes from an adult with an advanced solid tumor such as melanoma, head and neck, liver or kidney cancer. The sample in question was CD4+ or CD8+ T cells sorted from blood, obtained in a trial of the OX40 agonist ivuxolimab.

The CDR3 region is CASSLEPPTEAFF. DNA for the CDR3: TGTGCCAGCAGCTTAGAGCCACCCACTGAAGCTTTCTTT. The V call is TRBV7-9, the J call TRBJ1-1; D gene uncertain. V was clipped by 1 base and J by 4 bases, with 7 bases between them. Germline values: CDR1 SEHNR, CDR2 FQNEAQ (reference sequence). The length of the CDR3 is 13 residues. Full variable domain (missing parts from reference TRBV7-9 and TRBJ1-1): DTGVSQNPRHKITKRGQNVTFRCDPISEHNRLYWYRQTLGQGPEFLTYFQNEAQLEKSRLLSDRFSAERPKGSFSTLEIQRTEQGDSAMYLCASSLEPPTEAFFGQGTRLTVV.